What follows are 2 T cell receptor beta chains derived from one specimen sequenced in a study of blood T cell repertoires in COVID-19. This table comes from immunoSEQ multiplex PCR, and its TCRdb copy is limited to in-frame clones, with some not included. The table records 200,000 to 250,000 clones, less than 90% of them present only once. The sequencing input was PBMCs or T cells enriched from blood (not recorded which). The receptors come from a woman in her fifties or sixties in a cohort exposed to, infected with or recovered from COVID-19 (not recorded which).

The V gene is TRBV24-1, the J gene TRBJ1-1, with 8 nucleotides matching TRBD1. Germline V gene data show CDR1 as KGHDR and CDR2 as SFDVKD. CDR3 length: 15 residues. The V segment lost 2 bases and the J segment 3 bases; nucleotides outside the gene matches: 4. In DNA form, the CDR3 reads TGTGCCACCAGTGATTCTACAGGGGGGGACACTGAAGCTTTCTTT. Its protein product is CATSDSTGGDTEAFF.

The chain employs TRBV19 and TRBJ1-5; 10 bases fit TRBD1. The CDR3 has 14 residues. The germline CDR1 and CDR2 sequences are LNHDA and SQIVND (reference sequence). V lost 8 bases and J lost 3; bases outside the gene matches: 4. Here the CDR3 reads CASRQGATNQPQHF. The DNA for the CDR3 is TGTGCCAGTCGACAGGGGGCTACCAATCAGCCCCAGCATTTT.